The text below deals with one TCR beta chain. This clone has just a few counts. The antigen this receptor binds is unknown. Within one base of it there is no much larger clone, and no base qualities were kept. The cohort consisted of 600 or so healthy bone marrow donors. Cohort members were all nominally healthy when sampled, although unrecorded immune exposures were likely present. The donor was CMV seronegative and was included in the group of 352 seronegative cohort members. A peripheral blood sample was collected from each donor, and TCR beta sequencing was performed on peripheral blood mononuclear cells. Genomic DNA was extracted from the blood cell samples with the Qiagen DNeasy Blood Extraction Kit. Reading from cysteine to phenylalanine, the CDR3 counts 15 amino acids. Of the read, only the CDR3 DNA is kept; its 45 bases are in frame from base 1. V lost 1 base and J lost 1 base, and the count of bases not matched to a germline gene is 3. The germline V gene supplies CDR1 SGHVS and CDR2 FQNEAQ.

Library creation used the immunoSEQ multiplex PCR assay. For the multiplex PCR, a mixture combining 60 forward primers for TCR Vbeta segments and 13 reverse primers for TCR Jbeta segments was used. The CDR3 region of rearranged TCR beta genes was amplified from genomic DNA by a multiplex PCR assay. The Illumina HiSeq System was used to sequence the amplified TCR beta libraries as 87-base-pair reads. The source study handled its data this way. In a later analysis, some 80 million unique TCR beta chains were counted across the approximately 620 repertoires, and around 10 million of these chains were shared by at least two donors. Raw reads were error-corrected and collapsed into unique sequences with a nearest-neighbor algorithm that merged closely related sequences to remove PCR and sequencing errors. V, D and J gene segments were assigned by aligning CDR3 sequences to IMGT reference sequences. For a sequence to be retained, at least a six-nucleotide match to both a V gene segment and a J gene segment was required. A rearrangement counted as productive if the CDR3 had no stop codons and remained in frame with V and J, and every other rearrangement counted as non-productive. CDR3 was defined by IMGT convention, running from the second conserved V-encoded cysteine to the conserved J-encoded phenylalanine. In an earlier analysis of roughly 580 of the donors, sequences lacking an unambiguous match to a single V gene segment were excluded. An earlier analysis of about 600 of the donors called V segments functional above 56.7% productive rearrangements and segregating when the between-donor standard deviation exceeded 5%. A statistical classification framework was built for diagnosing cytomegalovirus status from the catalog of TCR beta chain sequences. In a later analysis, V and J genes were assigned by comparing TCR nucleotide sequences against IMGT/GENE-DB human TR gene sequences. Using the TCRdist pipeline, a later analysis assigned CDR3 sequences along with most-parsimonious VDJ recombination scenarios. In a later analysis, each TCR beta chain was defined by its CDR3 amino acid sequence together with its V-gene family, and reads without a unique V-gene family were excluded. To address suspected cross-contamination and a sequencing artifact, a later analysis removed approximately 600 highly shared, low-generation-probability nucleotide sequences. In a later analysis, a clonal expansion index was calculated for each public chain from normalized within-repertoire ranks of inferred template counts. Generation probabilities in a later analysis came from a VDJ recombination model fitted to out-of-frame rearrangements, and those results were checked against IGoR. A later analysis scored TCR-TCR, TCR-HLA and TCR-CMV co-occurrence with hypergeometric tests, applying a repertoire-size bias correction to TCR pairs. A later analysis estimated false discovery rates by permuting HLA or CMV assignments 20 times. A later analysis grouped co-occurring TCRs with DBSCAN, adding TCRdist sequence similarity when clustering within HLA-allele-positive subsets. For co-occurrence clustering, repertoires with fewer than 30,000 or more than 120,000 public chains were excluded, along with several repertoires with anomalous nucleotide sharing. TCRdb mirrors the immuneACCESS table, restricted to in-frame sequences. Some clones are absent from its copies; in checked studies, under half trace to an unresolved V gene, and the reason for the others is unknown. That table gives V, J and clone size, and the DNA gave D and trimming. The sample data list around 41,000 clones, and 51% of these were observed just once. The ten largest clonotypes hold 5% to 6.5% of the sample.

This sample is part of a study of cytomegalovirus exposure and HLA in healthy donors (dated by TCRdb to about 2017). A note on the overall study: According to an earlier analysis of around 600 of the donors, roughly 180 million T cells yielded 90 million to 140 million unique TCR beta sequences and 276 Gb of sequence data. About 330 gigabases of sequencing data and roughly 81 million unique TCR sequences made up an early release that covered approximately 700 HLA-typed donors. Of the 300 to 500 genotyped donors, less than 85% were placed in the genetic ancestry cluster associated with self-reported Caucasian donors. The aim of the study was to test whether cataloging public T cell receptors could identify signatures of past pathogen exposure. The T cell repertoires of roughly 660 subjects were profiled by immunosequencing and related to cytomegalovirus serostatus. A separate validation cohort of approximately 130 different subjects was used in addition to the approximately 700-subject first cohort. The study combined high-throughput TCR immunosequencing, statistical association of individual TCRs with disease status, and machine learning to predict cytomegalovirus infection status. In a later analysis, previously published TCR beta repertoires from 550 to 700 donors were re-analyzed and high-resolution HLA genotyping was added so that TCR occurrence patterns could be studied. The later analysis used no new phenotypic data to find candidate immune exposures, relying instead on TCR beta sequences and their occurrence across donors. To decide whether each TCR beta V gene segment behaved as functional or pseudogenic, an earlier analysis of fewer than 750 of the donors relied on high-throughput TCR beta sequencing. Donor age, sex, ethnicity and CMV serostatus were compiled alongside the repertoire data. In a later genetic analysis, genome-wide SNP genotypes for about 55% of the roughly 670 donors were used, and that subset was treated as a discovery cohort. Every repertoire in the discovery cohort had been generated on one and the same sequencing platform. HLA typing covered class I and class II loci at four-digit resolution. Typing coverage varied by locus: roughly 629-640 donors for A, B, C, DRB1 and DQB1; roughly 500 for DQA1; over 600 for DPA1; 450 to 480 for DPB1. A handful of DR-DQ haplotypes were handled as single units for association and clustering because linkage in the cohort was strong. Among around 400 genotyped donors of the cohort, an average of approximately 240,000 unique TCR beta nucleotide sequences was sequenced per donor, of which 15% to 20% were non-productive.

Points the paper makes about the study in general: Some IMGT-functional V segments, including TRBV6-2 and TRBV6-3, could not be told apart with the 87-base-pair reads, so those segments were excluded. According to the authors, the approach could potentially be generalized to other disease states and immunological phenotypes. In the study, approximately 160 TCR beta chains were listed as associated with cytomegalovirus. This cohort had only TCR beta chains sequenced, and the lack of alpha or paired-chain data limited which features could be detected. The only immune exposure information available for the cohort was CMV serostatus. A group of highly shared sequence variants was considered likely to be a technical artifact of the sequencing pipeline. The classifier was reported to diagnose cytomegalovirus status with high specificity and sensitivity in both the original cohort and the validation cohort. Sequencing depth was assumed to be roughly uniform across donors in the presence/absence analyses, though that assumption may not hold. Correlated functional status among segregating V segments might reflect linkage disequilibrium, but an unknown experimental factor could not be ruled out. A later analysis found that most CMV-associated TCR beta chains appeared HLA-restricted, with HLA associations seemingly driven largely by CMV exposure. While some public TCRs were present in many individuals, most TCR sequences turned up only very rarely across donors. In a later analysis, 15,000 to 20,000 TCR beta sequences were associated with specific HLA alleles at a false discovery rate of 0.05. A further reported finding was that TCR beta sequences accurately predicted the HLA-A and HLA-B alleles for most subjects in the first cohort. A later genetic analysis associated a missense DCLRE1C variant with V-gene and J-gene trimming of TCR beta chains, and an independent cohort replicated the association. A later analysis found that TCR association rates varied across HLA loci, with DRB1 alleles showing the most associated TCRs and HLA-C alleles the fewest. Because HLA typing was unavailable for some donors at each locus, only the typed subset was used in association tests. Compared with equally common non-associated chains, HLA-associated TCR beta chains in a later analysis were more clonally expanded and had lower generation probabilities. When HLA alleles, especially DR and DQ, strongly co-occurred, attributing TCR associations to individual alleles was difficult. In vitro tests confirmed that a few of the cytomegalovirus-associated TCR beta chains recognize cytomegalovirus antigens. Because counts were too low, some 16 rarely observed V segments, including chromosome 9 orphons, were excluded from the earlier analysis of 587 of the donors. In an earlier analysis of about 600 of the donors, most TCR beta V segments appeared in productive rearrangements about 87% or about 30% of the time, broadly matching IMGT annotations. In a later analysis, several top co-occurrence clusters were reported to appear linked to parvovirus B19, influenza, CMV and Epstein-Barr virus. Compared with the approximately 600-donor mean, donors in an Asian-associated ancestry cluster had fewer N-insertions in productive TCRs, according to a later genetic analysis.

The sequence is built from TRBV7-8 and TRBJ2-7, with TRBD1 matching 8 junction bases. This sequence originates from a man in his 60s in good health and CMV-seronegative. Sequences were obtained from PBMCs. The DNA sequence is given as TGTGCCAGCAGCTTAGAGTGGACAGGGTCCTACGAGCAGTACTTC. Translated, it gives CASSLEWTGSYEQYF.